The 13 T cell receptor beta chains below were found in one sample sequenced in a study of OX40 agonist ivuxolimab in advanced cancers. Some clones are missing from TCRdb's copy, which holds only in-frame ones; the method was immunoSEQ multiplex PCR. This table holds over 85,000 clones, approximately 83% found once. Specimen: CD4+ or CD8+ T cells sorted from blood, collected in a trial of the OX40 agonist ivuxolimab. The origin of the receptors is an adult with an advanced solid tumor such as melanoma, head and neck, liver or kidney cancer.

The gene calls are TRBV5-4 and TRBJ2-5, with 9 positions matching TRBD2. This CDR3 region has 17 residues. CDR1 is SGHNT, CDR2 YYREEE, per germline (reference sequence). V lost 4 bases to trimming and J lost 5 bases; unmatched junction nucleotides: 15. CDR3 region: CASSPGPSGDPRETQYF. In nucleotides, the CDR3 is TGTGCCAGCAGCCCCGGACCTAGCGGGGACCCCCGGGAGACCCAGTACTTC.

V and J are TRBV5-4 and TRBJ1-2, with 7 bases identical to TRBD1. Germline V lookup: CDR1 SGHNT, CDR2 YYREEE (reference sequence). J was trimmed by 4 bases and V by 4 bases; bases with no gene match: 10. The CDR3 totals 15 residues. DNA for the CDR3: TGTGCCAGCAGCGGGGACCGGGACAGACTCTATGGCTACACCTTC. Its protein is CASSGDRDRLYGYTF.

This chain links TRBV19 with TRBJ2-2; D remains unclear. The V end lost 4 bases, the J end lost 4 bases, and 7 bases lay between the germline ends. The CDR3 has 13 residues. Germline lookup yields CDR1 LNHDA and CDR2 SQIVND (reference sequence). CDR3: CASSRLTTGELFF. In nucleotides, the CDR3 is TGTGCCAGTAGTAGACTTACCACCGGGGAGCTGTTTTTT.

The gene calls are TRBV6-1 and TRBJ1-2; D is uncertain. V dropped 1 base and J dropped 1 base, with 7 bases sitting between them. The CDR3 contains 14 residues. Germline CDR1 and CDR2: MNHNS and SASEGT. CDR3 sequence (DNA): TGTGCCAGCAGTGAAGTAATCGGTAACTATGGCTACACCTTC. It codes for CASSEVIGNYGYTF.

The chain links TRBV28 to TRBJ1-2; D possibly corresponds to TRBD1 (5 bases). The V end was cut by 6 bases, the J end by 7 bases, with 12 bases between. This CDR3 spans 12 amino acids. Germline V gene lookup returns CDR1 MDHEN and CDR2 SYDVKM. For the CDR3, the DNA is TGTGCCAGCAGGTACCCAGGGAGTGGCTACACCTTC. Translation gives CASRYPGSGYTF.

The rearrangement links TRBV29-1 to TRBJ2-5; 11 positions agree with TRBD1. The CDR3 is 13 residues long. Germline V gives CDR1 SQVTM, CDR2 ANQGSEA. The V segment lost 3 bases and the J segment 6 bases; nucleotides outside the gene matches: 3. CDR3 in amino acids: CSVDGQGAKTQYF. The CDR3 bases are TGCAGCGTTGACGGACAGGGGGCGAAGACCCAGTACTTC.

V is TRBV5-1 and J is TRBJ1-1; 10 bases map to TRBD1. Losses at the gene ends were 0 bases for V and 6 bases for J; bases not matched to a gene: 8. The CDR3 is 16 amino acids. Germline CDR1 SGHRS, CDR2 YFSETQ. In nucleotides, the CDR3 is TGCGCCAGCAGCTTGGACCCCGGACAGGGGGGTTCTGAAGCTTTCTTT. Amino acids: CASSLDPGQGGSEAFF.

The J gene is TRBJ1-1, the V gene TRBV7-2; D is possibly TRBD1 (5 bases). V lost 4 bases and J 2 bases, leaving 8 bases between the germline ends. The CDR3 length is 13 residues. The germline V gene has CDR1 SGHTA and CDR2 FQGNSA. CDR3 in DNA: TGTGCCAGCAGCTCTCAGGGAAACACTGAAGCTTTCTTT. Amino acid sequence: CASSSQGNTEAFF.

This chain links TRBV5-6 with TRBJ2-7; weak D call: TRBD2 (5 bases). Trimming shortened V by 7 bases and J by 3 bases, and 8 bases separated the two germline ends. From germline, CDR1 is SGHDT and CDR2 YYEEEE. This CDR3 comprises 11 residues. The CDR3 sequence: CASEGFYEQYF. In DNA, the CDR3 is TGTGCCAGCGAGGGCTTCTACGAGCAGTACTTC.

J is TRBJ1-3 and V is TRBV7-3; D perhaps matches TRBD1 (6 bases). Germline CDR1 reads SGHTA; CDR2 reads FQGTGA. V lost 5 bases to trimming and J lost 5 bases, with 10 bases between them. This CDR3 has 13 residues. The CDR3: CASSLDRRNTIYF. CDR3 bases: TGTGCCAGCAGCCTGGACAGACGAAACACCATATATTTT.

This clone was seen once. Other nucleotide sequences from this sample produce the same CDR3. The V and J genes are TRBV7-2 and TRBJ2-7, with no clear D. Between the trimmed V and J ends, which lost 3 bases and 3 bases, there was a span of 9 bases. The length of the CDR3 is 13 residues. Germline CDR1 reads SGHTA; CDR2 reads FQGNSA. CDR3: CASSLVGDYEQYF. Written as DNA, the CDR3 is TGTGCCAGCAGCTTGGTTGGTGACTACGAGCAGTACTTC.

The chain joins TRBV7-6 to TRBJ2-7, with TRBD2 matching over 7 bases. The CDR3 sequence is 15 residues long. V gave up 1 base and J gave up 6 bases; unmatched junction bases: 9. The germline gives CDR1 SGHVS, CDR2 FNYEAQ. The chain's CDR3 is CASSLDPGGSGEQYF. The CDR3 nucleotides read TGTGCCAGCAGCTTAGATCCGGGGGGATCAGGCGAGCAGTACTTC.

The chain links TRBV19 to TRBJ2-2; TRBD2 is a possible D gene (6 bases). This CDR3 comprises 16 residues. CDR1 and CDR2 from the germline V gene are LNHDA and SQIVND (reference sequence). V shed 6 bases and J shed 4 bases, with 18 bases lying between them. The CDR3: CASRNLMGAGTGELFF. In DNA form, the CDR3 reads TGTGCCAGTAGGAATCTAATGGGAGCGGGCACCGGGGAGCTGTTTTTT. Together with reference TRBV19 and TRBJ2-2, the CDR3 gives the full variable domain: DGGITQSPKYLFRKEGQNVTLSCEQNLNHDAMYWYRQDPGQGLRLIYYSQIVNDFQKGDIAEGYSVSREKKESFPLTVTSAQKNPTAFYLCASRNLMGAGTGELFFGEGSRLTVL.